A selection of T cell receptor beta chains follows, all from one sample in a study of graft-versus-host responses after intestinal transplantation. Assay used: immunoSEQ multiplex PCR; TCRdb lists only in-frame clones, some missing. The data contain about 100,000 clones, about 88% of them singletons. For these TCRs, the target antigens are not known. The sequences come from unstimulated CD4+ T cells sorted from spleen or lymph node cells, collected before transplant. The receptors were gathered from a human donor who was the organ donor for an intestinal transplant. Both conserved end residues are part of each CDR3. A D gene is named only where the DNA matches it firmly. The listing skips clone size in some rows; elsewhere it reads once, few, many or a size class.

>NA|NA|TRBV18|TRBJ1-1
CASSTSQGPNTEAFF
TGTGCCAGCTCAACCTCACAGGGACCCAACACTGAAGCTTTCTTT
>TRBD1|NA|TRBV5-1|TRBJ2-7
CASSSGQGSYEQYF
TGCGCCAGCAGCTCGGGACAGGGCTCCTACGAGCAGTACTTC
>NA|NA|TRBV5-1|TRBJ1-2
CASTVPGSAYGYTF
TGCGCCAGCACCGTCCCGGGATCGGCGTATGGCTACACCTTC
>TRBD1|NA|TRBV6-1|TRBJ2-1
CASSTGQGIEQFF
TGTGCCAGCAGTACCGGACAGGGCATTGAGCAGTTCTTC
>NA|few|TRBV2|TRBJ2-3
CASEWTTSTDTQYF
TGTGCCAGTGAGTGGACTACGAGCACAGATACGCAGTATTTT
>TRBD2|NA|TRBV18|TRBJ2-2
CASSPPTGGSYTGELFF
TGTGCCAGCTCACCACCGACGGGGGGTTCTTACACCGGGGAGCTGTTTTTT
>NA|few|TRBV7-6|TRBJ2-1
CASSLVQGHEQFF
TGTGCCAGCAGCTTAGTACAGGGCCATGAGCAGTTCTTC
>NA|NA|TRBV6-1|TRBJ2-3
CASSLLTIATDTQYF
TGTGCCAGCAGCTTACTGACAATTGCCACAGATACGCAGTATTTT
>TRBD2|NA|TRBV19|TRBJ2-7
CASSPALAGGSLVYEQYF
TGTGCCAGTAGTCCCGCCCTCGCGGGGGGCTCCCTGGTTTACGAGCAGTACTTC
>NA|NA|TRBV5-1|TRBJ2-3
CASSLWDATDTQYF
TGCGCCAGCAGCCTCTGGGACGCCACAGATACGCAGTATTTT
>TRBD1|NA|TRBV7-3|TRBJ1-6
CASSLWDSLNSPLHF
TGTGCCAGCAGCTTATGGGACAGCCTGAATTCACCCCTCCACTTT
>TRBD1|NA|TRBV5-1|TRBJ1-6
CASSPRTGNEWGPLHF
TGCGCCAGCAGCCCCCGGACAGGGAACGAGTGGGGACCCCTCCACTTT
>NA|once|TRBV2|TRBJ1-2
CASSESQGSANYGYTF
TGTGCCAGCAGTGAATCGCAAGGATCAGCTAACTATGGCTACACCTTC
>TRBD1|NA|TRBV6-5|TRBJ1-2
CASSYSTGRSGYTF
TGTGCCAGCAGTTACTCGACAGGGAGGTCTGGCTACACCTTC
>TRBD1|NA|TRBV5-6|TRBJ1-6
CASSLVAGTGGNSPLHF
TGTGCCAGCAGCTTGGTTGCGGGCACAGGGGGGAATTCACCCCTCCACTTT
>TRBD1|NA|TRBV28|TRBJ1-3
CASRTGGYGNTIYF
TGTGCCAGCAGGACAGGGGGCTATGGAAACACCATATATTTT
>NA|NA|TRBV6-5|TRBJ1-6
CASSRGGKDNSPLHF
TGTGCCAGCTCCCGGGGGGGAAAAGATAATTCACCCCTCCACTTT
>TRBD1|NA|TRBV28|TRBJ2-1
CASSLGTGGYNEQFF
TGTGCCAGCAGTTTGGGGACAGGGGGCTACAATGAGCAGTTCTTC
>NA|NA|TRBV28|TRBJ1-4
CASSGGGKGEKLFF
TGTGCCAGCAGTGGCGGGGGGAAAGGTGAAAAACTGTTTTTT
>TRBD1|NA|TRBV23-1|TRBJ2-7
CASSQSLVPRRPRDRVYEQYF
TGCGCCAGCAGTCAATCCCTGGTACCGCGGCGACCCCGGGACAGGGTCTACGAGCAGTACTTC
>NA|NA|TRBV5-1|TRBJ2-3
CASSWTPAGAGKGTQYF
TGCGCCAGCAGCTGGACTCCGGCGGGGGCGGGAAAGGGTACGCAGTATTTT
>TRBD1|NA|TRBV28|TRBJ1-2
CASTGQGGAYGYTF
TGTGCCAGCACCGGACAGGGGGGTGCCTATGGCTACACCTTC
>NA|NA|TRBV7-3|TRBJ2-2
CASSLYESGELFF
TGTGCCAGCAGCTTATATGAGTCCGGGGAGCTGTTTTTT
>NA|NA|TRBV11-2|TRBJ2-4
CASSLRGPESNIQYF
TGTGCCAGCAGCTTACGGGGGCCAGAGTCCAACATTCAGTACTTC
>NA|NA|TRBV7-9|TRBJ1-2
CASSPRGNYGYTF
TGTGCCAGCAGCCCCCGGGGGAACTATGGCTACACCTTC
>TRBD2|NA|TRBV7-2|TRBJ2-1
CASSLAGSSYNEQFF
TGTGCCAGCAGCCTAGCGGGGAGCTCCTACAATGAGCAGTTCTTC
>TRBD1|NA|TRBV5-4|TRBJ1-2
CASSERGFDRAGGYTF
TGTGCCAGCAGCGAGCGGGGGTTCGACAGGGCGGGGGGCTACACCTTC
>TRBD1|NA|TRBV7-2|TRBJ1-3
CASSGQVFSGNTIYF
TGTGCCAGCAGTGGACAGGTCTTCTCTGGAAACACCATATATTTT
>NA|few|TRBV5-5|TRBJ2-7
CASSFVQVDEQYF
TGTGCCAGCAGCTTCGTTCAGGTCGACGAGCAGTACTTC
>TRBD1|NA|TRBV5-1|TRBJ1-4
CASSSVGGQALNEKLFF
TGCGCCAGCAGCTCAGTCGGTGGACAGGCCTTGAATGAAAAACTGTTTTTT
>TRBD1|NA|TRBV19|TRBJ1-3
CASSGTVSGNTIYF
TGTGCCAGTAGTGGGACAGTCTCTGGAAACACCATATATTTT
>NA|NA|TRBV30|TRBJ2-3
CAWSSRPLDAGPQYF
TGTGCCTGGAGCTCTCGGCCTCTGGACGCGGGACCGCAGTATTTT
>NA|NA|TRBV11-2|TRBJ2-1
CASSLERTPAYYEQFF
TGTGCCAGCAGCTTAGAAAGGACCCCCGCCTATTATGAGCAGTTCTTC
>NA|NA|TRBV10-3|TRBJ1-2
CATGRFQGNYGYTF
TGTGCCACCGGACGTTTTCAGGGAAACTATGGCTACACCTTC
>TRBD1|NA|TRBV28|TRBJ1-5
CASSLPRQGFSNQPQHF
TGTGCCAGCAGTTTACCAAGACAGGGTTTTAGCAATCAGCCCCAGCATTTT
>NA|NA|TRBV7-2|TRBJ2-7
CASSLVQGAYEQYF
TGTGCCAGCAGCTTGGTACAGGGAGCCTACGAGCAGTACTTC
>TRBD1|NA|TRBV10-3|TRBJ1-1
CAISPGGYTEAFF
TGTGCCATCAGCCCAGGGGGGTACACTGAAGCTTTCTTT
>NA|NA|TRBV6-5|TRBJ1-1
CASSYSIQGPNTEAFF
TGTGCCAGCAGTTACTCGATTCAGGGCCCGAACACTGAAGCTTTCTTT
>NA|NA|TRBV5-6|TRBJ1-1
CASSLKGRGITEAFF
TGTGCCAGCAGCTTGAAGGGAAGGGGTATCACTGAAGCTTTCTTT
>TRBD1|NA|TRBV18|TRBJ1-5
CASSPGTDNQPQHF
TGTGCCAGCTCACCCGGGACAGACAATCAGCCCCAGCATTTT
>NA|NA|TRBV5-5|TRBJ1-6
CASSSLGGNSPLHF
TGTGCCAGCAGTTCTTTAGGCGGGAATTCACCCCTCCACTTT
>NA|NA|TRBV6-1|TRBJ2-7
CASSEITYEQYF
TGTGCCAGCAGTGAGATTACCTACGAGCAGTACTTC
>NA|NA|TRBV30|TRBJ1-6
CAWGGGSSPLHF
TGTGCCTGGGGAGGCGGGAGTTCACCCCTCCACTTT
>NA|once|TRBV10-2|TRBJ2-7
CASSGGTYEQYF
TGCGCCAGCAGCGGCGGGACCTACGAGCAGTACTTC